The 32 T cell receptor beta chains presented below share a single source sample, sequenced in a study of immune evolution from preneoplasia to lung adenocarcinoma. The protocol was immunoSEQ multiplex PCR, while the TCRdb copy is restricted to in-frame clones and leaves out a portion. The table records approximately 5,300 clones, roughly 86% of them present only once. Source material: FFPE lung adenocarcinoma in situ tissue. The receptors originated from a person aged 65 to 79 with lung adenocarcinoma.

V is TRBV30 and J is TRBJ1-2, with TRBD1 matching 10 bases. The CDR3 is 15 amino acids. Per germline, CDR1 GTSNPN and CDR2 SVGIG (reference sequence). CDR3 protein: CAQAFADRGNDGYTF. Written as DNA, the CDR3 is TGTGCACAGGCTTTCGCGGACAGGGGGAACGATGGCTACACCTTC.

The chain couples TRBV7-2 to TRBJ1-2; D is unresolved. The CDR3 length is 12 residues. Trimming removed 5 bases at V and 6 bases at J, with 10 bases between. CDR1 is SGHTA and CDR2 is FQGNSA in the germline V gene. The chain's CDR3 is CASSSPTDGYTF. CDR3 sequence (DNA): TGTGCCAGCAGCAGCCCGACGGATGGCTACACCTTC.

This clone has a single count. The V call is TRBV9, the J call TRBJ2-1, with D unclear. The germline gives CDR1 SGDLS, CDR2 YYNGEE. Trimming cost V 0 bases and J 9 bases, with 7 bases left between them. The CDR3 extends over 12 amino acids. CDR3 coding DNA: TGTGCCAGCAGCGTAGAAGGGTTTGAGCAGTTCTTC. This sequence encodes CASSVEGFEQFF.

The chain's CDR3 is CASSTPGQALYGYTF. The CDR3 DNA reads TGTGCCAGCAGCACGCCGGGACAAGCCCTCTATGGCTACACCTTC. The chain recombines TRBV5-4 with TRBJ1-2; D is possibly TRBD1 (6 bases). Germline CDR1 SGHNT, CDR2 YYREEE (reference sequence). Trimming pared 4 bases from V and 4 bases from J, leaving 17 bases between. There are 15 residues in the CDR3.

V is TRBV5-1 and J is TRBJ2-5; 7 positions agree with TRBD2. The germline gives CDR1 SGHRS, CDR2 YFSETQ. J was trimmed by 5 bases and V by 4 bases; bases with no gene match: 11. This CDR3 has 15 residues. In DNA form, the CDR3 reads TGCGCCAGCAGCGTGGGGGGGGTAGCGAGGGAGACCCAGTACTTC. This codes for CASSVGGVARETQYF.

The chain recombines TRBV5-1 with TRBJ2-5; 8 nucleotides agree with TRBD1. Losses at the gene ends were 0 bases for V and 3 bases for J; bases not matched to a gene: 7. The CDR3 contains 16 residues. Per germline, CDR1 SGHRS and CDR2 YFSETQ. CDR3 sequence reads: CASSLGLMTGEETQYF. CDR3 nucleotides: TGCGCCAGCAGCTTGGGCCTAATGACAGGGGAAGAGACCCAGTACTTC.

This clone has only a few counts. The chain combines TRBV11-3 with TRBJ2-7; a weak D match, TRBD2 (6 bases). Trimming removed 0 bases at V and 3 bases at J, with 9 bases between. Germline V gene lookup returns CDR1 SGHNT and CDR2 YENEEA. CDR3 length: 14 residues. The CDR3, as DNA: TGTGCCAGCAGCTTAGAGGAGGGGAACTACGAGCAGTACTTC. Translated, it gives CASSLEEGNYEQYF.

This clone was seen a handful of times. The chain's CDR3 is CASSPLPVQDTEAFF. CDR3 nucleotides: TGTGCCAGCTCACCACTTCCCGTGCAGGACACTGAAGCTTTCTTT. V usage is TRBV18 and J usage is TRBJ1-1; D not resolved. In germline, CDR1 is KGHSH, CDR2 LQKENI. The CDR3 extends over 15 amino acids. Between the trimmed V and J ends, which lost 1 base and 3 bases, there was a span of 12 bases.

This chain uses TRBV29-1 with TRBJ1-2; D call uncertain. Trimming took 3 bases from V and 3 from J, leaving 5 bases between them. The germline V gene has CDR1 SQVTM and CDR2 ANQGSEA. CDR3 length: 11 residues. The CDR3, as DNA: TGCAGCGTTGACAGGTACTATGGCTACACCTTC. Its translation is CSVDRYYGYTF.

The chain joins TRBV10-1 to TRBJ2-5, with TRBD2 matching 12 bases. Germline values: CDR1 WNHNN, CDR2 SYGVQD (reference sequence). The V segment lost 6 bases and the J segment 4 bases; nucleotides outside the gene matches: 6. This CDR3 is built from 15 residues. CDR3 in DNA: TGCGCCAGCAGCTCCGGGACTAGCGGGCGAGAGACCCAGTACTTC. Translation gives CASSSGTSGRETQYF.

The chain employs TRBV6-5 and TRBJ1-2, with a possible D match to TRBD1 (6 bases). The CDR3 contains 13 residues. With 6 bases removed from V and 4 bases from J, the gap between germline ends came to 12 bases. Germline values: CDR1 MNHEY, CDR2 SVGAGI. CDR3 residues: CASRQGWAYGYTF. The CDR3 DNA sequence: TGTGCCAGCAGACAGGGCTGGGCCTATGGCTACACCTTC.

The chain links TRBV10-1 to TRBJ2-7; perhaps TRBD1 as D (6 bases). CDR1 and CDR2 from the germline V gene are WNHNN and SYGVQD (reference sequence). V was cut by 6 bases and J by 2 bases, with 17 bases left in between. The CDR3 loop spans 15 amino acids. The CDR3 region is CASSRGGEGPYEQYF. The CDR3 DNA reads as TGCGCCAGCAGCCGAGGGGGAGAAGGCCCCTACGAGCAGTACTTC.

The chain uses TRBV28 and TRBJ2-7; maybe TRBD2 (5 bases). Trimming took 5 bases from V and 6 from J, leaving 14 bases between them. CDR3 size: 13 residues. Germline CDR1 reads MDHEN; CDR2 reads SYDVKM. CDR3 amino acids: CASSDSEGGEQYF. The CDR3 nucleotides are TGTGCCAGCAGTGACTCCGAGGGTGGCGAGCAGTACTTC.

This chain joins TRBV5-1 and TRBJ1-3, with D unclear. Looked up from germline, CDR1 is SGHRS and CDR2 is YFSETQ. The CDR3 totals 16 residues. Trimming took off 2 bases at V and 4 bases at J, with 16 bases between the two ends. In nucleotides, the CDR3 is TGCGCCAGCAGCTTAACACTTTCCTTTGCCGGAAACACCATATATTTT. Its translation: CASSLTLSFAGNTIYF.

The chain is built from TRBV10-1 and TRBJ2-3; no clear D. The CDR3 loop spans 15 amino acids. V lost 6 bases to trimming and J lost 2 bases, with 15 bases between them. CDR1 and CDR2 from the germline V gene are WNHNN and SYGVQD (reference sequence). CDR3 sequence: CASRRRTLPTDTQYF. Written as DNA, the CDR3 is TGCGCCAGCAGAAGGCGGACCCTTCCCACAGATACGCAGTATTTT.

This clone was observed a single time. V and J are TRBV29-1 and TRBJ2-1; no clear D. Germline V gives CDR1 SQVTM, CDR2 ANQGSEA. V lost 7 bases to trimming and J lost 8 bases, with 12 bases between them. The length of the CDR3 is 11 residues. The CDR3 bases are TGCAGCGAGTCAACAGTCGATGAGCAGTTCTTC. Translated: CSESTVDEQFF.

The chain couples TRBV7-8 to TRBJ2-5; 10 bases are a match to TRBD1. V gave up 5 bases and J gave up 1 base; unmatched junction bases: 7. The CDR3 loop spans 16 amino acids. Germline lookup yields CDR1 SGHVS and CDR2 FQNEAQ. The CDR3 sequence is CASSACGDRGQETQYF. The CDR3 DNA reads TGTGCCAGCAGCGCCTGTGGGGACAGGGGCCAAGAGACCCAGTACTTC.

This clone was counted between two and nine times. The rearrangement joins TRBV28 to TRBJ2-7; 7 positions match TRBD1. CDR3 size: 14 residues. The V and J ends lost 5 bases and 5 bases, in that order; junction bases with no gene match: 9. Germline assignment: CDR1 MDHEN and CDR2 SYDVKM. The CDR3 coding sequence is TGTGCCAGCAGTAGACAGGGCACATCCCACGAGCAGTACTTC. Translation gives CASSRQGTSHEQYF. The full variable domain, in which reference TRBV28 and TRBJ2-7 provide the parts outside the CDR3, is DVKVTQSSRYLVKRTGEKVFLECVQDMDHENMFWYRQDPGLGLRLIYFSYDVKMKEKGDIPEGYSVSREKKERFSLILESASTNQTSMYLCASSRQGTSHEQYFGPGTRLTVT.

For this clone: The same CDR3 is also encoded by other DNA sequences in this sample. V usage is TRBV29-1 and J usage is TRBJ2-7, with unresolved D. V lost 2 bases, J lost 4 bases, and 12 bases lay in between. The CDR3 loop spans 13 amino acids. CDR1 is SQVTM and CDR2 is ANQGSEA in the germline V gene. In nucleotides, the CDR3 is TGCAGCGTTGAATCCCAAACCGGGTACGAGCAGTACTTC. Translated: CSVESQTGYEQYF.

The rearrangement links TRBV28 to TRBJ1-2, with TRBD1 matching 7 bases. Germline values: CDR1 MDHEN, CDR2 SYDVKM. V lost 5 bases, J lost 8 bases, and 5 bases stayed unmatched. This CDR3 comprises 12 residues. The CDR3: CASSLQGKGYTF. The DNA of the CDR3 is TGTGCCAGCAGTCTACAGGGGAAAGGCTACACCTTC.

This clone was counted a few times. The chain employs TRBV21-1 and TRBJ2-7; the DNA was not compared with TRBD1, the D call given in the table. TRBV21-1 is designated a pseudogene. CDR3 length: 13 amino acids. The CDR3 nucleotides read TGTGCCAGCAGCAAGGTTGGGCCTGACGAGCAGTACTTC. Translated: CASSKVGPDEQYF.

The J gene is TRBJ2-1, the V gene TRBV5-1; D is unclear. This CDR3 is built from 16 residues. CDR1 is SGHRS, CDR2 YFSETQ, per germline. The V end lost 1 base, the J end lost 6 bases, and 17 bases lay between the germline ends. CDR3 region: CASSLWKVGDSNEQFF. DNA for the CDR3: TGCGCCAGCAGCTTGTGGAAGGTTGGAGACTCCAATGAGCAGTTCTTC.

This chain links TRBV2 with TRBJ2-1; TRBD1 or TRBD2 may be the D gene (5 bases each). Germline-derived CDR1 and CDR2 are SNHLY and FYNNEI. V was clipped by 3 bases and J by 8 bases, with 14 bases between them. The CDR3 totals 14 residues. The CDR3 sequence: CASSELLRGDEQFF. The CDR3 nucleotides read TGTGCCAGCAGTGAGCTACTACGAGGGGATGAGCAGTTCTTC.

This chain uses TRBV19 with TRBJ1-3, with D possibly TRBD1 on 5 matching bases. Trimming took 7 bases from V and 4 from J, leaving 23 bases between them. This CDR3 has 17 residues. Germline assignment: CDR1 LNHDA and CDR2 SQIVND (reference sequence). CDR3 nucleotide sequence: TGTGCCAGTACCCCGCCCGGGACGCGTGCCGGCGGAAACACCATATATTTT. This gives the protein CASTPPGTRAGGNTIYF.

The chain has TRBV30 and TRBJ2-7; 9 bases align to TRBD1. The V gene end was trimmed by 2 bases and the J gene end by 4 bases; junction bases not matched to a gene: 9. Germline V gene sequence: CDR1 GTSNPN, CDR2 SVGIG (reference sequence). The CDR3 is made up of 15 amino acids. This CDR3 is CAWSFGTGNKYEQYF. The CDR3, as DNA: TGTGCCTGGAGTTTCGGGACAGGGAATAAGTACGAGCAGTACTTC.

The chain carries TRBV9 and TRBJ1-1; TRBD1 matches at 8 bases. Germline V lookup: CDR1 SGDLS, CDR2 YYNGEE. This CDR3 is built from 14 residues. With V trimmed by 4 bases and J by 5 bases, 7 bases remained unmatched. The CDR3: CASSPQDRVTEAFF. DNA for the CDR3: TGTGCCAGCAGCCCCCAGGACAGGGTTACTGAAGCTTTCTTT.

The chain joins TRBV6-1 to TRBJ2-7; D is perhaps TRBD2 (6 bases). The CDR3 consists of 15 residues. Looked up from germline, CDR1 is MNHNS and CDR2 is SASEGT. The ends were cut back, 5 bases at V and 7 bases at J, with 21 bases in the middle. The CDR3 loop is CASSLDGGRLGEQYF. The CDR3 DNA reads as TGTGCCAGCAGTCTGGATGGAGGGCGGTTGGGAGAGCAGTACTTC.

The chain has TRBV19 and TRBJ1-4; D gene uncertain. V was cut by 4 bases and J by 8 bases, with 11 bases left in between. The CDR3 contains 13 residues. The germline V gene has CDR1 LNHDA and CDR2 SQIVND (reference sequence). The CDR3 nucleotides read TGTGCCAGTAGTACGCCCAGGAAAGAAAAACTGTTTTTT. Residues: CASSTPRKEKLFF.

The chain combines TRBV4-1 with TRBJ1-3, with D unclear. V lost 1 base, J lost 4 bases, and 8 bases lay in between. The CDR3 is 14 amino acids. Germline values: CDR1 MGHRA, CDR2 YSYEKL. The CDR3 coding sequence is TGCGCCAGCAGCCAAGGGGTTCCGGGAAACACCATATATTTT. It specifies CASSQGVPGNTIYF.

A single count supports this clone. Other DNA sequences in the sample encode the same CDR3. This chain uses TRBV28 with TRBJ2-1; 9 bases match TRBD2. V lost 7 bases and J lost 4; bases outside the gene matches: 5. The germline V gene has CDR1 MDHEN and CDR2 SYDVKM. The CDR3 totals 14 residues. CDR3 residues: CASILTSGYNEQFF. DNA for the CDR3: TGTGCCAGCATCTTGACTAGCGGATACAATGAGCAGTTCTTC.

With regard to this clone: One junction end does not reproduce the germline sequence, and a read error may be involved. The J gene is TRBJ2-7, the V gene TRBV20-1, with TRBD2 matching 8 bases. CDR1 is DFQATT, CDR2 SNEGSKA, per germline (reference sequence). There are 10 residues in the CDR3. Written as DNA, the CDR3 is TGCAGTGCTAGAGTCCGGGAGGGGCACTTC. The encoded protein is CSARVREGHF.

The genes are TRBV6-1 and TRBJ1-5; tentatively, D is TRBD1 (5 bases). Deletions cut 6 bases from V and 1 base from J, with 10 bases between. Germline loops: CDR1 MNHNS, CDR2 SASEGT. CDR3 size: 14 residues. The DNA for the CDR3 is TGTGCCAGCAGCCAGACAGCGAGCAATCAGCCCCAGCATTTT. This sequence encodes CASSQTASNQPQHF.